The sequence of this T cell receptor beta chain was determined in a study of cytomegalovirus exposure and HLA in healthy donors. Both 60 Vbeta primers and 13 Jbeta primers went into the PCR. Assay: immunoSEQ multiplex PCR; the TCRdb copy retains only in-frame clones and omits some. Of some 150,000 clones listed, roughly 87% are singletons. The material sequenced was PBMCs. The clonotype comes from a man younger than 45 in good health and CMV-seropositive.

This CDR3 reads CATHQSASGETGELFF. As DNA, the CDR3 is TGTGCCACCCACCAATCTGCGTCCGGGGAGACCGGGGAGCTGTTTTTT. The genes are TRBV15 and TRBJ2-2, with D perhaps TRBD2 (5 bases). Germline assignment: CDR1 LNHNV and CDR2 YYDKDF (reference sequence). Trimming shortened V by 8 bases and J by 5 bases, and 21 bases separated the two germline ends. The CDR3 runs 16 residues.